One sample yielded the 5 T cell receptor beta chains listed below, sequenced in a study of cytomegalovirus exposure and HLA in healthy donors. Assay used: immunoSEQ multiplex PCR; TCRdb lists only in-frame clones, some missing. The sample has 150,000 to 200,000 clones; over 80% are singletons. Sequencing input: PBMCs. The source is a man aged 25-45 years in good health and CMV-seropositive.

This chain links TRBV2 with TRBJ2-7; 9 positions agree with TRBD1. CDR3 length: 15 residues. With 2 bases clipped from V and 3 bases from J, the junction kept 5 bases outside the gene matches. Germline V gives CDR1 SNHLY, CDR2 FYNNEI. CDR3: CASSEPGTGRYEQYF. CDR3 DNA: TGTGCCAGCAGTGAACCTGGGACAGGGCGCTACGAGCAGTACTTC.

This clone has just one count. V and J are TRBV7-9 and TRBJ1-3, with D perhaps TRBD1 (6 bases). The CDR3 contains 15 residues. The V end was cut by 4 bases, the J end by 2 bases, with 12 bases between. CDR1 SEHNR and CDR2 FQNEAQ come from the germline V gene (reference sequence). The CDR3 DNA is TGTGCCAGCAGCTCCCGAGGGGGTACTGGAAACACCATATATTTT. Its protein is CASSSRGGTGNTIYF.

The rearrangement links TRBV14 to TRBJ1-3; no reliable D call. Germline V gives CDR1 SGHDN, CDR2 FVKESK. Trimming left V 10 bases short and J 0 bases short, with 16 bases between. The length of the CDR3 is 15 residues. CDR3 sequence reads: CATAGKVHSGNTIYF. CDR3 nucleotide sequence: TGTGCCACCGCCGGGAAGGTACACTCTGGAAACACCATATATTTT.

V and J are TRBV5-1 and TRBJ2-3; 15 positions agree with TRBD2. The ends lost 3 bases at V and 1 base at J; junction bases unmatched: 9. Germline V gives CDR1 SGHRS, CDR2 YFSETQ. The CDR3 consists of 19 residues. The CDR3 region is CASSSWTSGGAYGTDTQYF. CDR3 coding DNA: TGCGCCAGCAGCTCTTGGACTAGCGGGGGGGCCTACGGCACAGATACGCAGTATTTT.

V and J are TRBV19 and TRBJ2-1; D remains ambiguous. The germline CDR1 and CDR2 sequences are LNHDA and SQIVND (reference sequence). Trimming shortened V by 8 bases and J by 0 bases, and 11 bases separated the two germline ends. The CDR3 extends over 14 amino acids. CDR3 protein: CASLSRSSYNEQFF. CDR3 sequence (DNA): TGTGCCAGTCTCTCTAGGAGCTCCTACAATGAGCAGTTCTTC.